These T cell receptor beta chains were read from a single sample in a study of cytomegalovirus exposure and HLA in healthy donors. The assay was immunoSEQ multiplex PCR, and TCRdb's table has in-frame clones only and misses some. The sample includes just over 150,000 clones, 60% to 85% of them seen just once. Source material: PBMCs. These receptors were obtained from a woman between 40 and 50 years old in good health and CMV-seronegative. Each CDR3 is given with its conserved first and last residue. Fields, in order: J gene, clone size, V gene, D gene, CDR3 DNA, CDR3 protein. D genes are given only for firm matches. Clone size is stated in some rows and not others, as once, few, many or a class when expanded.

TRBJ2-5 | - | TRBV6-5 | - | TGTGCCAGCAGTTTCATAGGGACTGAGACCCAGTACTTC | CASSFIGTETQYF
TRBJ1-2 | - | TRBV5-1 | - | TGCGCCAGCAGCTTGGCAGGGGCTGACGGCTACACCTTC | CASSLAGADGYTF
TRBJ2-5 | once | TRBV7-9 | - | TGTGCCAGCAGCTTAGGGGCGGAGACCCAGTACTTC | CASSLGAETQYF
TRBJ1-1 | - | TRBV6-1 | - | TGTGCCAGCAGTGAATTGATGGGGGGGTACACTGAAGCTTTCTTT | CASSELMGGYTEAFF
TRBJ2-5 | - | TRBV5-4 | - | TGTGCCAGCAGCTTGTTTATCCTAGCAGAGACCCAGTACTTC | CASSLFILAETQYF
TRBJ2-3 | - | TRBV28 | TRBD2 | TGTGCTTCAGCCAGCGGGGGGTTCCGTACGCAGTATTTT | CASASGGFRTQYF
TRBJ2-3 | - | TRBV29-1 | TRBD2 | TGCAGCGTTGAAGACGGGACTAGCGGGGAAGATACGCAGTATTTT | CSVEDGTSGEDTQYF
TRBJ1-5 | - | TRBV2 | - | TGTGCCAGCAGGCGAGGGTTCGTTTTACGGGACAATCAGCCCCAGCATTTT | CASRRGFVLRDNQPQHF
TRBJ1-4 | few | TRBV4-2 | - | TGTGCCAGCGGGCCCGGGAGCTCAAATGAAAAACTGTTTTTT | CASGPGSSNEKLFF
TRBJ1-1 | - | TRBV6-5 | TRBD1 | TGTGCCAGCAGTTACGAGGCAGGGGGCCGTGAAGCTTTCTTT | CASSYEAGGREAFF
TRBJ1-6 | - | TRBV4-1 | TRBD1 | TGCGCCAGCAGCCACCCCGACAGGGGGGCTTTTTCACCCCTCCACTTT | CASSHPDRGAFSPLHF
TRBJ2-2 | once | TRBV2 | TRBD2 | TGTGCCAGCAACCAACTAGCGGGCACCGGGGAGCTGTTTTTT | CASNQLAGTGELFF
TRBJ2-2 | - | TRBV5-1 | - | TGCGCCAGCAGCTTGGTGGGCAGGGTAGACACCGGGGAGCTGTTTTTT | CASSLVGRVDTGELFF
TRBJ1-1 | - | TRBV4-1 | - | TGCGCCAGCAGCCAAGGATTGGTCGGAGTCGGAGCTTTCTTT | CASSQGLVGVGAFF
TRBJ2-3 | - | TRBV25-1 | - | TGTGCCAGCATACAATCTGGCACAGATACGCAGTATTTT | CASIQSGTDTQYF
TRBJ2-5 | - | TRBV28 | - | TGTGCCAGCAGTTTAGTCCAGATCCAAGAGACCCAGTACTTC | CASSLVQIQETQYF
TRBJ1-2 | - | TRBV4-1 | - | TGCGCCAGCAGCCGGCGAGGGTTGCGTGGCTACACCTTC | CASSRRGLRGYTF
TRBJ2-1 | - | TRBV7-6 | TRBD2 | TGTGCCAGCAGCGCCTGGACTAGCGCTTACAATGAGCAGTTCTTC | CASSAWTSAYNEQFF
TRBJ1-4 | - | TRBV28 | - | TGTGCCAGCAGTTGGGGATTCAGGGGTAATGAAAAACTGTTTTTT | CASSWGFRGNEKLFF
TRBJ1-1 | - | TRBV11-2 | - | TGTGCCAGCAGCTCCGTTCGGGGGGTGAACACTGAAGCTTTCTTT | CASSSVRGVNTEAFF
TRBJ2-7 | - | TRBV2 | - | TGTGCCAGCAGTGTACAGGGTTACGAGCAGTACTTC | CASSVQGYEQYF
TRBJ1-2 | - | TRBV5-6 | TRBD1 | TGTGCCAGCAGCTTGGTAGGGGGCTCTCAGAGGAATGGCTACACCTTC | CASSLVGGSQRNGYTF
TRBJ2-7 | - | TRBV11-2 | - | TGTGCCAGCAGCTGGGCAATTTTCTACGAGCAGTACTTC | CASSWAIFYEQYF
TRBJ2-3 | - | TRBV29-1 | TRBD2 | TGCAGCGTGTCGGGACTAGCGGGGTTCACAGATACGCAGTATTTT | CSVSGLAGFTDTQYF
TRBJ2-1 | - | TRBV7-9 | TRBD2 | TGTTCCAGCAGCAGATACACTAGCGGGGGGGCCCACAATGAGCAGTTCTTC | CSSSRYTSGGAHNEQFF
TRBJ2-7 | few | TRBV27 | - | TGTGCCAGCAGTTTACAGGGAAGCTCCTACGAGCAGTACTTC | CASSLQGSSYEQYF
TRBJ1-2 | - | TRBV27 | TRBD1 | TGTGCCAGCAGTTCAGGAAACAGGGGGAGTTATGGCTACACCTTC | CASSSGNRGSYGYTF
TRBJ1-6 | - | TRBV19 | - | TGTGCCAGTAGTACTGGGAGTACTTCACCCCTCCACTTT | CASSTGSTSPLHF
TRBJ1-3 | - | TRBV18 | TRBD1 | TGTGCCAGCTCGTCCCTCCCACAGGGGGAAAGGAGAAACACCATATATTTT | CASSSLPQGERRNTIYF
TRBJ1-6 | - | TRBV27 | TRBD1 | TGTGCCAGCACCTTCGGGTCAGGGGGTCCCCTCCACTTT | CASTFGSGGPLHF
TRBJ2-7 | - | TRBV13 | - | TGTGCCAGCAGCTCCGCTTTCGGGGGGCGTCGAGAGCAGTACTTC | CASSSAFGGRREQYF
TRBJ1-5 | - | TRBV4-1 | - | TGCGCCAGCAGCCTAACGACTTTTAATCAGCCCCAGCATTTT | CASSLTTFNQPQHF
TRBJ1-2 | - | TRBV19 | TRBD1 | TGTGCCAGTGGGGCCGGGACAGGGCTCTTGGGGGGCTACACCTTC | CASGAGTGLLGGYTF
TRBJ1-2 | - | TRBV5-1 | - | TGCGCCAGCAGCTTGGCCACGTCGGTCTACAGGCTAGGGACCTTC | CASSLATSVYRLGTF
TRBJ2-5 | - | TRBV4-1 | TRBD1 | TGCGCCAGCAGCCAATCAGGGGCAGGGGGCGAGGAGACCCAGTACTTC | CASSQSGAGGEETQYF
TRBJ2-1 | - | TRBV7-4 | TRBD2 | TGTGCCAGCAGCGCACCTAGCGGGGGGGCTATAGGGCAGTTCTTC | CASSAPSGGAIGQFF
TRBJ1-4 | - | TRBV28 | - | TGTGCCAGCAGGGGAGGTGGGATTAATGAAAAACTGTTTTTT | CASRGGGINEKLFF
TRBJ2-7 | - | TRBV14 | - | TGTGCCAGCAGCCGAGAGGGACTCCCCTACGAGCAGTACTTC | CASSREGLPYEQYF
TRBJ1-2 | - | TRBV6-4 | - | TGTGCCAGCAGTGACTCTCCCGGGGGAAACTATGGCTACACCTTC | CASSDSPGGNYGYTF
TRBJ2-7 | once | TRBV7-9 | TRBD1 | TGTGCCAGCAGCTTAGGCGCAGGACAGGGGACATCCTACGAGCAGTACTTC | CASSLGAGQGTSYEQYF
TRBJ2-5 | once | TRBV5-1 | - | TGCGCCAGCAGCTTTGGGGGCCCGGAGACCCAGTACTTC | CASSFGGPETQYF
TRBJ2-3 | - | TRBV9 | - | TGTGCCAGCAGCGAGTGGGGGGAAATCACAGATACGCAGTATTTT | CASSEWGEITDTQYF
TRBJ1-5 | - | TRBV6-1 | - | TGTGCCAGCAGTGGCGGGCATAGCAATCAGCCCCAGCATTTT | CASSGGHSNQPQHF
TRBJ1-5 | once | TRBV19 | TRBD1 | TGTGCCAGTAGTCCAGCAGGGGGCCAGCCCCAGCATTTT | CASSPAGGQPQHF
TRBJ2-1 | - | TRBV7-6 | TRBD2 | TGTGCCAGCAGCATCTTAGCGGGGGCGTATGAGCAGTTCTTC | CASSILAGAYEQFF
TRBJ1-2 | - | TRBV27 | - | TGTGCCAGCAGTTCCTTGGACGAGGTGGGGAGAGGCTACACCTTC | CASSSLDEVGRGYTF
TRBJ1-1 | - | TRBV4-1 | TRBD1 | TGCGCCAGCAGCCCCCTACAGGGGGTAGGCACTGAAGCTTTCTTT | CASSPLQGVGTEAFF
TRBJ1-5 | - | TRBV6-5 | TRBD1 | TGTGCCAGCAGGACAGGGGGTCGAGGTCAGCCCCAGCATTTT | CASRTGGRGQPQHF
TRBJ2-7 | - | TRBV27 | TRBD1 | TGTGCCAGCAGTCGAGGCCCCGGGACAGAATTCGAGCAGTACTTC | CASSRGPGTEFEQYF
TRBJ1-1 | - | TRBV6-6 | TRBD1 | TGTGCCAGCAGTCGGGACGACAGGGTGTCTGAAGCTTTCTTT | CASSRDDRVSEAFF
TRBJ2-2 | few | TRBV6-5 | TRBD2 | TGTGCCAGCAGTTACTCGACAGCGGGAACCGGGGAGCTGTTTTTT | CASSYSTAGTGELFF
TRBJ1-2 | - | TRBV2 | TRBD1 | TGTGCCAGCAGTGCCCGGACAGGGACCTACACCTTC | CASSARTGTYTF
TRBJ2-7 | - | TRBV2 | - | TGTGCCAGCAAGGCAGGCCCCTACGAGCAGTACTTC | CASKAGPYEQYF
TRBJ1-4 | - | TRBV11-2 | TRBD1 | TGTGCCAGCAGCTTAGCCACGGGACAGGGAGAAAAACTGTTTTTT | CASSLATGQGEKLFF
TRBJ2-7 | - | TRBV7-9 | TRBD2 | TGTGCCAGCAGCCCAGGACTAGCGGGGGGCTCCTACGAGCAGTACTTC | CASSPGLAGGSYEQYF
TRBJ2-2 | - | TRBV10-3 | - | TGTGCCATCAGTGAGTCGATACAGAACACCGGGGAGCTGTTTTTT | CAISESIQNTGELFF
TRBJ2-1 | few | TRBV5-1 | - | TGCGCCAGCAGCGTGTGGGCAGGTTCCTACAATGAGCAGTTCTTC | CASSVWAGSYNEQFF
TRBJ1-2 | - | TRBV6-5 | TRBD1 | TGTGCCAGCAGCGAAAGGACAGGGGTAATGTCTAGCTACACCTTC | CASSERTGVMSSYTF
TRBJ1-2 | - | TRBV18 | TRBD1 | TGTGCCAGCTCACCATCGACAGGGGGGAATGGCTACACCTTC | CASSPSTGGNGYTF